Listed below are T cell receptor beta chains from one sample, sequenced in a study of T cell changes during pregnancy in multiple sclerosis. Sequenced by immunoSEQ multiplex PCR; TCRdb stores in-frame clones only, minus some. The sample yields 75,000 to 90,000 clones, just over 90% seen once. Source: CD4+ T cells from peripheral blood mononuclear cells, taken before pregnancy. All receptors come from a female donor with multiple sclerosis, enrolled in a pregnancy study. Both conserved end residues are part of each CDR3. The D gene is left open where the match is weak. Only some rows state a clone size, as once, few, many or a class for expanded clones.

clone size,CDR3 length,D gene,V gene,J gene,CDR3 protein,CDR3 DNA
NA,14,NA,TRBV29-1,TRBJ1-1,CSALRAGIGTEAFF,TGCAGCGCCCTGAGAGCAGGGATAGGAACTGAAGCTTTCTTT
NA,13,NA,TRBV30,TRBJ2-6,CAWSRGSANVLTF,TGTGCCTGGAGTAGGGGGAGCGCCAACGTCCTGACTTTC
NA,15,TRBD2,TRBV9,TRBJ2-1,CASSVVASGVNEQFF,TGTGCCAGCAGCGTAGTAGCTAGCGGGGTAAATGAGCAGTTCTTC
once,15,TRBD1,TRBV6-4,TRBJ2-1,CATHPRRDRACEQFF,TGTGCCACCCACCCGAGGCGGGACAGGGCCTGTGAGCAGTTCTTC
NA,15,TRBD2,TRBV9,TRBJ2-1,CASSTSGRSYNEQFF,TGTGCCAGCAGCACCAGCGGGAGGTCCTACAATGAGCAGTTCTTC
NA,16,TRBD2,TRBV7-9,TRBJ2-3,CASSSRTSGTTDTQYF,TGTGCCAGCAGCTCTCGGACTAGCGGGACCACAGATACGCAGTATTTT
NA,16,TRBD1,TRBV5-1,TRBJ1-1,CASSLGQGAVNTEAFF,TGCGCCAGCAGCTTGGGACAGGGGGCGGTGAACACTGAAGCTTTCTTT
NA,14,TRBD2,TRBV7-9,TRBJ2-7,CASETKAGGNEQYF,TGTGCCAGCGAAACAAAAGCGGGAGGGAACGAGCAGTACTTC
NA,15,TRBD1,TRBV19,TRBJ1-2,CATSRDRALTYGYTF,TGTGCCACCTCCCGGGACAGGGCGCTGACGTATGGCTACACCTTC
NA,14,NA,TRBV11-3,TRBJ2-5,CASSLGQGGETQYF,TGTGCCAGCAGCTTAGGGCAGGGAGGAGAGACCCAGTACTTC
NA,14,TRBD1,TRBV2,TRBJ1-2,CASSARTGDYGYTF,TGTGCCAGCAGTGCTCGGACAGGGGACTATGGCTACACCTTC
NA,16,NA,TRBV28,TRBJ2-5,CASSLARSFWEETQYF,TGTGCCAGCAGTTTAGCCCGATCCTTTTGGGAGGAGACCCAGTACTTC
NA,15,TRBD1,TRBV5-4,TRBJ1-1,CASRAGTGGKNEAFF,TGTGCCAGCAGGGCCGGGACAGGGGGCAAGAATGAAGCTTTCTTT
NA,14,NA,TRBV7-2,TRBJ1-1,CASSLEVGGTEAFF,TGTGCCAGCAGCTTAGAAGTGGGGGGCACTGAAGCTTTCTTT
NA,14,TRBD2,TRBV30,TRBJ2-7,CAWDRTSGVTEQYF,TGTGCCTGGGACCGGACTAGCGGGGTCACCGAGCAGTACTTC
NA,14,NA,TRBV7-9,TRBJ2-2,CASSLGPGAGELFF,TGTGCCAGCAGCTTAGGTCCCGGGGCCGGGGAGCTGTTTTTT
NA,14,NA,TRBV19,TRBJ2-5,CASSTTGIQETQYF,TGTGCCAGTAGTACGACCGGGATACAAGAGACCCAGTACTTC
few,13,NA,TRBV7-3,TRBJ1-2,CASSLYGLYGYTF,TGTGCCAGCAGCTTATATGGACTATATGGCTACACCTTC
few,14,TRBD2,TRBV30,TRBJ2-7,CAWSFGGGSYEQYF,TGTGCCTGGAGTTTCGGGGGGGGATCCTACGAGCAGTACTTC
once,14,NA,TRBV5-6,TRBJ1-2,CASSLGRAGGGYTF,TGTGCCAGCAGCTTGGGTCGTGCGGGAGGTGGCTACACCTTC
NA,17,TRBD2,TRBV7-8,TRBJ2-3,CASSLQVAGGRTDTQYF,TGTGCCAGCAGCTTACAGGTGGCGGGAGGCCGCACAGATACGCAGTATTTT
NA,17,TRBD2,TRBV14,TRBJ2-3,CASSPGLAGGSTDTQYF,TGTGCCAGCAGCCCCGGACTAGCGGGGGGTAGCACAGATACGCAGTATTTT
NA,17,TRBD2,TRBV9,TRBJ2-5,CASSVAMTSGAWETQYF,TGTGCCAGCAGCGTAGCTATGACTAGCGGGGCCTGGGAGACCCAGTACTTC
once,15,TRBD2,TRBV6-4,TRBJ2-3,CASSAGGRAGDTQYF,TGTGCCAGCAGTGCGGGGGGGAGGGCCGGTGATACGCAGTATTTT
NA,14,TRBD1,TRBV6-1,TRBJ1-1,CASTRTGSDTEAFF,TGTGCCAGCACTAGGACAGGGTCCGACACTGAAGCTTTCTTT
NA,15,TRBD1,TRBV7-2,TRBJ1-5,CASSFFTGGGQPQHF,TGTGCCAGCAGCTTTTTTACAGGGGGCGGTCAGCCCCAGCATTTT
NA,14,TRBD1,TRBV19,TRBJ1-5,CASSIGGQAQPQHF,TGTGCCAGTAGTATAGGGGGACAGGCTCAGCCCCAGCATTTT
NA,13,NA,TRBV11-3,TRBJ1-1,CASSLVRNTEAFF,TGTGCCAGCAGCTTAGTGAGAAACACTGAAGCTTTCTTT
NA,15,TRBD1,TRBV6-1,TRBJ1-5,CASRRDRESNQPQHF,TGTGCCAGCAGGAGGGACAGGGAAAGCAATCAGCCCCAGCATTTT
NA,14,NA,TRBV6-5,TRBJ2-7,CASSYSGRAYEQYF,TGTGCCAGCAGTTACTCGGGCAGGGCCTACGAGCAGTACTTC
NA,16,TRBD2,TRBV30,TRBJ2-1,CAWSAGLAEMVDEQFF,TGTGCCTGGAGTGCGGGACTAGCGGAAATGGTCGATGAGCAGTTCTTC
NA,14,NA,TRBV5-1,TRBJ1-2,CASGPSVTSYGYTF,TGCGCCAGCGGGCCCTCTGTTACTAGCTATGGCTACACCTTC
NA,15,NA,TRBV2,TRBJ2-3,CASSKSRVGTDTQYF,TGTGCCAGCAGTAAATCCAGGGTAGGGACAGATACGCAGTATTTT
NA,14,TRBD1,TRBV7-6,TRBJ2-7,CASSSGTGPPRKYF,TGTGCCAGCAGCTCCGGGACAGGGCCGCCCCGAAAGTACTTC
NA,14,NA,TRBV7-2,TRBJ2-4,CASSSWGYGDIQYF,TGTGCCAGCAGCTCGTGGGGCTATGGGGACATTCAGTACTTC
NA,17,TRBD1,TRBV2,TRBJ1-1,CASSYGQGARGATEAFF,TGTGCCAGCAGTTATGGACAGGGGGCGCGGGGCGCCACTGAAGCTTTCTTT
NA,17,NA,TRBV27,TRBJ2-1,CASSLSSGPVLFSEQFF,TGTGCCAGCAGTTTATCGAGCGGACCTGTCCTATTTAGTGAGCAGTTCTTC
NA,14,NA,TRBV28,TRBJ2-2,CARIGTSNTGELFF,TGTGCCAGGATCGGGACATCGAACACCGGGGAGCTGTTTTTT
NA,16,NA,TRBV6-6,TRBJ1-4,CASSPAQGATNEKLFF,TGTGCCAGCAGTCCCGCGCAAGGAGCAACTAATGAAAAACTGTTTTTT
NA,13,TRBD1,TRBV18,TRBJ1-2,CASSPGTDYGYTF,TGTGCCAGCTCACCCGGGACAGACTATGGCTACACCTTC
NA,15,NA,TRBV27,TRBJ1-1,CASRTRLISNTEAFF,TGTGCCAGCAGGACTCGTTTAATCTCGAACACTGAAGCTTTCTTT
NA,15,TRBD1,TRBV5-6,TRBJ1-1,CASSPGTGRNTEAFF,TGTGCCAGCAGCCCCGGGACAGGAAGAAACACTGAAGCTTTCTTT
NA,15,TRBD1,TRBV19,TRBJ1-5,CASSIGTGRFQPQHF,TGTGCCAGTAGTATAGGGACAGGGAGATTTCAGCCCCAGCATTTT
NA,13,NA,TRBV6-5,TRBJ1-2,CASSQRQPGGYTF,TGTGCCAGCAGCCAACGACAACCAGGGGGCTACACCTTC
NA,14,NA,TRBV18,TRBJ2-7,CASSLIQGTYEQYF,TGTGCCAGCTCACTAATACAGGGAACCTACGAGCAGTACTTC
NA,15,TRBD2,TRBV5-4,TRBJ2-5,CASSLAGLPQETQYF,TGTGCCAGCAGCTTAGCGGGACTACCCCAAGAGACCCAGTACTTC
NA,15,TRBD2,TRBV25-1,TRBJ2-3,CASSLAGGPTDTQYF,TGTGCCAGCAGCTTAGCGGGAGGGCCAACAGATACGCAGTATTTT
NA,15,NA,TRBV19,TRBJ2-7,CASSISGDLPYEQYF,TGTGCCAGTAGTATATCGGGGGACCTGCCGTACGAGCAGTACTTC
NA,13,NA,TRBV30,TRBJ2-7,CAWSMLGVGEQYF,TGTGCCTGGAGTATGTTGGGAGTGGGCGAGCAGTACTTC
NA,15,NA,TRBV5-5,TRBJ1-5,CASSLAAGRNQPQHF,TGTGCCAGCAGCTTGGCGGCAGGAAGAAATCAGCCCCAGCATTTT
NA,16,TRBD1,TRBV5-1,TRBJ1-6,CASRSGQGKGNSPLHF,TGCGCCAGCAGATCGGGACAGGGAAAAGGGAATTCACCCCTCCACTTT
NA,17,TRBD2,TRBV28,TRBJ2-7,CASSLFPWTGGTNEQYF,TGTGCCAGCAGTTTATTTCCGTGGACGGGAGGCACCAACGAGCAGTACTTC
NA,16,NA,TRBV18,TRBJ1-3,CASSPIPTPSGNTIYF,TGTGCCAGCTCACCCATCCCTACTCCCTCTGGAAACACCATATATTTT
NA,13,NA,TRBV25-1,TRBJ2-1,CASSEYLANEQFF,TGTGCCAGCAGTGAATACTTGGCCAATGAGCAGTTCTTC
NA,12,NA,TRBV10-3,TRBJ1-2,CAISEGQEDYTF,TGTGCCATCAGTGAGGGCCAGGAGGACTACACCTTC
once,14,TRBD1,TRBV5-1,TRBJ2-7,CASSLRTGLREQYF,TGCGCCAGCAGCTTAAGGACAGGACTTCGGGAGCAGTACTTC
NA,19,TRBD2,TRBV7-9,TRBJ2-1,CASSSTRLAGAKNYNEQFF,TGTGCCAGCAGCTCAACTAGACTAGCGGGGGCCAAAAATTACAATGAGCAGTTCTTC
NA,14,TRBD1,TRBV25-1,TRBJ1-1,CASIPTGTTKGAFF,TGTGCCAGCATCCCGACAGGGACAACGAAGGGAGCTTTCTTT
NA,14,NA,TRBV21-1,TRBJ1-1,CASRKTAGDTEAFF,TGTGCCAGCAGAAAAACGGCGGGGGACACTGAAGCTTTCTTT
NA,14,TRBD2,TRBV2,TRBJ2-2,CASSAAGGTGELFF,TGTGCCAGCAGCGCAGCGGGAGGCACCGGGGAGCTGTTTTTT